This TCR beta chain comes out of a study of T cell repertoires in cytomegalovirus infection (dated by TCRdb to about 2019). Looking at the study overall: The peptide stimulations were aimed at well-studied HLA-B-restricted epitopes as well as recently identified HLA-C-restricted CMV epitopes, whose presentation resists viral immunomodulation. Donor HLA type was relevant to the analysis, because carriage of CMV infection together with the matching HLA type was indicated by public TCR beta signatures. Overall results and qualifications from the work: Carriers of CMV infection plus the relevant HLA type were discriminated by the cumulative frequency of public TCR beta family members in the study cohort and in an independent roughly 350-donor cohort. The ex vivo response was dominated by HLA-C-restricted CMV-specific TCR beta clonotypes, and the single most frequent clonotype in two of eight donors was supplied by these HLA-C-restricted clonotypes.

Instrument on record: Illumina HiSeq 1500. Through fastp at Q25 and MiXCR, TCRdb rebuilt clones from the public reads, retaining in-frame beta chains. Each entry merges the rows of one CDR3 protein and shows their most common DNA and genes. Present in this sample are approximately 50,000 distinct CDR3 sequences, roughly a fifth of which were seen just once. The ten largest clones take up about 80% of the sample. In the case of this clonotype: The antigen this receptor binds is unknown. Base qualities are not provided; no much larger clone lies one nucleotide away.

This specimen's treatment or condition label, interpreted: in vitro stimulation with specific CMV peptide epitopes to enrich CMV-specific T cells. From cysteine to phenylalanine, the CDR3 is 13 amino acids long. Solely the CDR3 DNA is kept, with 39 bases framed from the first base. V is cut by 6 bases and J by 0 bases, and the space between the germline ends is 8 bases. The germline V gene supplies CDR1 SGHTA and CDR2 FQGNSA. The source was CD8+ T cells from cultured PBMCs, collected from culture after CMV antigen stimulation. This chain is built from TRBV7-2 and TRBJ1-1; tentative D gene TRBD1, with 5 bases matching. The TCR originated in a human donor in good health (CMV status not recorded). Some clones in this sample may be carry-over from other donors' samples. Here the CDR3 is given as CASRRGMNTEAFF. Here is the DNA: TGTGCCAGCAGGCGGGGGATGAACACTGAAGCTTTCTTT.